A single T cell receptor (beta chain) is shown here with its context. Being one base from a much bigger clone, this may be a read error. The V end lost 6 bases, the J end lost 5 bases, and 19 bases lay between the germline ends. Looked up from germline, CDR1 is MNHNS and CDR2 is SASEGT. The CDR3 has 15 residues. This entry belongs to a study of T cells in Graves' hyperthyroidism and ophthalmopathy. TCR beta CDR3 regions were amplified from RNA transcripts. Carried out on the TCR CDR3, a first-round RT-PCR used the HTBI primer set. TCRdb passed the multiplex PCR reads through MiXCR, listing each CDR3 protein once. The sample has fewer than 900,000 distinct CDR3 sequences, over 15% seen once.

The receptor was isolated from a man younger than 35 with Graves' hyperthyroidism. The chain combines TRBV6-1 with TRBJ2-5, with D hard to call. Sequencing was carried out using blood. CDR3 residues: CASSLTRAGRETQYF. CDR3 DNA: TGTGCCAGCAGCCTAACGCGAGCAGGCCGGGAGACCCAGTACTTC.